What follows are 3 T cell receptor beta chains derived from one specimen sequenced in a study of tissue T cells after allogeneic stem cell transplantation. Data came from immunoSEQ multiplex PCR; TCRdb stores just in-frame clones and leaves some out. The data show about 16,000 clones, roughly three quarters seen once. What was sequenced was spleen. These receptors were collected from a female BALB/c mouse in good health. MHC haplotype of the mouse line: H2-d.

About this clone itself: Germline and genes here are mouse. The read is 1 residue too short to cover the CDR3 end, so that end is filled in from the germline J gene. The sample carries other DNA sequences with the same CDR3. This rearrangement joins TRBV19 to TRBJ2-7, with D perhaps matching TRBD2 (5 bases). This CDR3 region has 12 residues. V gave up 2 bases and J gave up 4 bases, with 7 bases separating them. Per germline, CDR1 FNHDT and CDR2 SITEND (reference sequence). CDR3 bases read: TGTGCCAGCAGTATTTCTGGGTATGAACAGTAC. This sequence encodes CASSISGYEQY. The whole CDR3 sequence reads CASSISGYEQYF.

About this clone itself: Any gene name here is a mouse gene name. The read comes to an end 1 residue before the CDR3 does, leaving the germline J gene to fill in the end. The chain is built from TRBV14 and TRBJ2-5, with 8 bases aligning to TRBD1. Germline CDR1 SGHDT, CDR2 FRDEAV. This CDR3 has 15 residues. V lost 1 base, J lost 2 bases, and 3 bases stayed unmatched. The CDR3 loop is CASSFPQGGQDTQYF. The CDR3 DNA, read in part, is TGTGCCAGCAGTTTCCCACAGGGGGGCCAAGACACCCAGTAC.

Points on this clone: All gene names here are mouse names. The observed sequence ends 1 residue before the CDR3 terminus, with the missing tail filled in from the germline J gene. V gene TRBV30 combines with J gene TRBJ1-1; D is uncertain. Trimming stripped 3 bases from V and 0 bases from J, with 2 bases between. Germline CDR1 SQVVS, CDR2 ANEGSEA. There are 11 residues in the CDR3. The covered CDR3 bases are TGTAGTTCTAGTCCAAACACAGAAGTCTTC. Translated, it gives CSSSPNTEVF. The whole CDR3 sequence reads CSSSPNTEVFF.